This T cell receptor (beta chain) derives from a study of Graves' ophthalmopathy and Graves' hyperthyroidism. Study as a whole: Peripheral blood was gathered at the point of initial diagnosis, before any treatment started.

V lost 3 bases to trimming and J lost 1 base, with 12 bases between them. This CDR3 spans 15 amino acids. The germline CDR1 and CDR2 sequences are SNHLY and FYNNEI. The TCR beta CDR3 regions underwent amplification from RNA transcripts. First-round RT-PCR relied on HTBI primers, and a second-round multiplex PCR came next. TCRdb used MiXCR to reprocess the multiplex PCR reads, holding one entry per CDR3 protein. The sample holds some 410,000 distinct CDR3 sequences, roughly 21% seen once. This rearrangement joins TRBV2 to TRBJ2-5; D gene ambiguous. The receptor was derived from a woman between 18 and 30 years old with stable Graves' hyperthyroidism. The sample was peripheral blood. For the CDR3, the DNA is TGTGCCAGCAGTGACCCCTCAGAGATCCAAGAGACCCAGTACTTC. Encoded protein: CASSDPSEIQETQYF.